This T cell receptor (beta chain) was recovered during a study of T cells in Graves' hyperthyroidism and ophthalmopathy (dated by TCRdb to between 2018 and 2020). For context, the study as a whole: Peripheral blood was collected at initial diagnosis, before any treatment. The paper describes TCR Vbeta CDR3 sequencing of 120 to 150 peripheral blood samples, made up of roughly 40 ophthalmopathy patients, roughly 80 hyperthyroidism patients and approximately 17 progressor patients. Following sampling, methimazole starting at 30 mg daily was given to hyperthyroidism patients, and high-dose intravenous methylprednisolone was given to ophthalmopathy patients. Whether ophthalmopathy could be predicted prospectively was tested in an independent validation cohort made up of fewer than 20 hyperthyroidism patients plus 17 patients who later progressed to ophthalmopathy. The study also compared thyroid tissue and blood T-cell repertoires from roughly 6 Graves' hyperthyroidism patients. For training and testing, the roughly 93 patients in the discovery cohort were randomly divided in a 7:3 ratio. A discovery cohort of roughly 100 patients, roughly 45 with Graves' ophthalmopathy and over 55 with stable Graves' hyperthyroidism, was used to find distinguishing TCR V-J signatures. What the work shows at the level of the full study, not this receptor alone: Sample size was not statistically predetermined, and investigators were not blinded to group allocation. A model built on a 13 V-J signature distinguished ophthalmopathy from stable hyperthyroidism, reaching 85% to 90% sensitivity and under 84% specificity in cross-validation and 80%/75% in testing. Most expanded thyroid clonotypes (frequency above 0.001) were also detected in blood, suggesting blood repertoires may reflect thyroid immune responses. In validation, the model predicted progression to ophthalmopathy a median of roughly 6.5 months before onset, with approximately 68% sensitivity and nearly 75% specificity.

In the ophthalmopathy patients, disease was moderately to severely active, with a Clinical Activity Score of 3 or more, a NOSPECS grade of 4 or more, and a duration of less than 3 months. The study excluded patients with uncontrolled infections, other autoimmune diseases, pregnancy or lactation. Diagnoses were established on the basis of clinical symptoms, serum thyroxine and TRAb, thyroid ultrasound, and orbital computed tomography. Ficoll-Paque density gradient centrifugation was used to isolate PBMCs from approximately 10 ml of fresh peripheral blood. Total RNA was extracted with Trizol reagent, and quality was checked on an Agilent 2100 Bioanalyzer. The TCR beta CDR3 regions were amplified from the RNA transcripts. A first-round RT-PCR of the TCR CDR3 used the HTBI primer set with the Qiagen OneStep RT-PCR kit. The libraries were constructed in a second round of multiplex PCR and then size-selected and purified. Libraries were sequenced paired-end with 100 bp reads on an Illumina HiSeq2000. For the original study's pipeline: SOAPnuke was used to process the raw data, removing reads that contained adapters or uncalled bases, had a mean Phred below 15, or lacked an exact match to the constant primer or identifier. High-quality paired reads were merged with COPE v1.2.5, and unique nucleotide sequences were defined as clonotypes. MiTCR v1.1 was used to align clonotypes to the IMGT TRBV, TRBD and TRBJ reference segments. Only V-J combinations with frequency above 0.0001, covering about 99% of repertoires, were analysed. A TCS score was defined as the ratio of F50 (clonal expansion) to E x V (chaos), with BLOSUM62-based TCRdist applied between CDR3 peptides within each V-J. Welch's t-statistics and random forest reduced several hundred V-J features to roughly 13, which were used in a naive Bayes classifier (R e1071). Through fastp at Q25 and MiXCR, TCRdb rebuilt clones from the public reads, retaining in-frame beta chains. Rows with a matching CDR3 protein are joined into one entry that keeps the most common DNA and genes. What appears here as the V and J calls and clone size reflects TCRdb's work, not the paper's. This sample holds more than 300,000 distinct CDR3 sequences; about 18% were observed only once. The ten biggest clones cover about 38% of the sample.

On this clonotype: No cognate antigen has been identified for it. Per-base quality was not reported, and no clone a single base away is much larger than it.

CDR1 and CDR2 were assigned from the germline V gene (reference sequence) as SEHNR and FQNEAQ. Including the terminal cysteine and phenylalanine, the CDR3 comprises 18 residues. Only the CDR3 part of the read is kept: 54 bases, read in frame from the first base. Trimming takes 3 bases off V and 2 bases off J; junction bases not matched to a gene: 15. In this chain, TRBV7-9 is recombined with TRBJ2-7, and 8 junctional nucleotides match TRBD2. This receptor was taken from a young man with Graves' ophthalmopathy. Sequences were obtained from blood. The CDR3 region reads CASSFAAGSYGRAYEQYF. The nucleotide sequence reads as follows: TGTGCCAGCAGCTTCGCCGCCGGAAGCTACGGGAGGGCCTACGAGCAGTACTTC. Outside the CDR3, residues come from the reference TRBV7-9 and TRBJ2-7 proteins, so the full variable domain is: DTGVSQNPRHKITKRGQNVTFRCDPISEHNRLYWYRQTLGQGPEFLTYFQNEAQLEKSRLLSDRFSAERPKGSFSTLEIQRTEQGDSAMYLCASSFAAGSYGRAYEQYFGPGTRLTVT.